Listed below are T cell receptor beta chains from one sample, sequenced in a study of shared clonotypes between healthy human individuals. Libraries were prepared by immunoSEQ multiplex PCR; TCRdb keeps only in-frame clonotypes and omits some of them. The sample shows roughly 2.4 million clones, approximately 95% of them seen only once. Sequencing was done on a sample of naive CD4+ T cells sorted from blood. These TCRs come from a young man in good health. Both conserved end residues are trimmed from each CDR3. The D gene is left open where the match is weak. Expanded clones are given a class, and other clones once, few, many or no size at all.

d_call: .; v_call: TRBV10-3; clone_size: .; cdr3_aa: AISDTSNTEAF
d_call: TRBD1; v_call: TRBV25-1; clone_size: .; cdr3_aa: ASWGQGTSSYNEQF
d_call: .; v_call: TRBV5-6; clone_size: .; cdr3_aa: ASSLALNTEAF
d_call: TRBD1; v_call: TRBV7-2; clone_size: .; cdr3_aa: ASSLLGQGTDEQY
d_call: .; v_call: TRBV19; clone_size: .; cdr3_aa: ASSDGGIGYEQY
d_call: TRBD1; v_call: TRBV6-1; clone_size: .; cdr3_aa: ASSGGTGPRVGNQPQH
d_call: .; v_call: TRBV6-6; clone_size: once; cdr3_aa: ASSDGQNYEQY
d_call: TRBD2; v_call: TRBV30; clone_size: .; cdr3_aa: AWSIAGGQYEQY
d_call: .; v_call: TRBV29-1; clone_size: .; cdr3_aa: SVEPKETQY
d_call: TRBD1; v_call: TRBV7-6; clone_size: .; cdr3_aa: ASSLDRGDYGYT
d_call: TRBD1; v_call: TRBV2; clone_size: .; cdr3_aa: ASSERGQNYGYT
d_call: TRBD1; v_call: TRBV4-1; clone_size: .; cdr3_aa: ASSPRHPGQLNEKLF
d_call: .; v_call: TRBV2; clone_size: once; cdr3_aa: ASSEIQETQY
d_call: .; v_call: TRBV27; clone_size: .; cdr3_aa: ASSPRTASYEQY